This record covers a single TCR beta chain. Antigen specificity is unknown. The data stem from a study of tumor and adjacent non-tumor tissue in lung cancer. Whole-study findings and limits: Patients with more diverse tumor TCRs had worse survival.

TCRbeta libraries were built with three rounds of nested PCR, modified from ARM-PCR. Via MiXCR, TCRdb re-called the multiplex PCR reads, giving one row per CDR3 protein. The top ten clones hold under 30% of a sample with about 200,000 distinct CDR3 sequences, less than 80% of them seen once. The template was RNA from unsorted bulk tissue. Germline V gene lookup returns CDR1 SNHLY and CDR2 FYNNEI. This CDR3 spans 15 amino acids. Trimming pared 3 bases from V and 1 base from J, leaving 10 bases between. This rearrangement joins TRBV2 to TRBJ2-4; no clear D gene. Sequences were obtained from lung tumor tissue. The clonotype originates from a man in his sixties with non-small cell lung cancer. As DNA, the CDR3 is TGTGCCAGCAGTGATTCGAAGGGCGCCAAAAACATTCAGTACTTC. Amino acids: CASSDSKGAKNIQYF.